The rows below give T cell receptor beta chains drawn from one sample of a study of shared clonotypes between healthy human individuals. Produced via immunoSEQ multiplex PCR; TCRdb's table is partial and in-frame only. The table has about a million clones, 60% to 85% seen once. Sequencing input: memory CD4+ T cells from PBMCs. These receptors were collected from a man younger than 30 in good health. Some clones in this sample may be carry-over from other donors' samples. CDR3s include the opening cysteine and the closing phenylalanine or tryptophan. Clone size is given for some rows only: seen once, a few or many times, or a class if the clone is expanded.

V: TRBV7-9
J: TRBJ2-3
size: -
CDR3: CASSEYTDTQYF

V: TRBV18
J: TRBJ2-5
size: -
CDR3: CASSPRSYPGETQYF

V: TRBV5-4
J: TRBJ2-7
size: -
CDR3: CASSPGLAGGLAYEQYF

V: TRBV18
J: TRBJ1-2
size: -
CDR3: CASSPIQGANYGYTF

V: TRBV2
J: TRBJ2-1
size: -
CDR3: CASTRTVDYNEQFF

V: TRBV7-9
J: TRBJ1-1
size: -
CDR3: CASSPYSGGAKTGDRGAFF

V: TRBV2
J: TRBJ1-5
size: -
CDR3: CASKSTGGNQPQHF

V: TRBV7-2
J: TRBJ2-3
size: -
CDR3: CASSLNLGGRGGTDTQYF

V: TRBV5-6
J: TRBJ2-5
size: -
CDR3: CASREEGGQETQYF

V: TRBV19
J: TRBJ2-1
size: many
CDR3: CASSAGQGRDNEQFF

V: TRBV28
J: TRBJ1-2
size: -
CDR3: CAGYLVGYGYTF

V: TRBV19
J: TRBJ2-6
size: -
CDR3: CASNPRGFSGANVLTF

V: TRBV10-1
J: TRBJ1-2
size: few
CDR3: CASSESRATKGYGYTF

V: TRBV7-2
J: TRBJ1-1
size: -
CDR3: CASSLQLDVNTEAFF

V: TRBV30
J: TRBJ1-5
size: -
CDR3: CAWSVPGQSYKPQHF

V: TRBV11-3
J: TRBJ2-5
size: -
CDR3: CASSKLSQETQYF

V: TRBV20-1
J: TRBJ2-1
size: -
CDR3: CSASRREAEFF

V: TRBV11-2
J: TRBJ2-3
size: -
CDR3: CASTLYTDTQYF

V: TRBV5-8
J: TRBJ2-2
size: few
CDR3: CASSKGQGPGELFF

V: TRBV5-5
J: TRBJ1-1
size: -
CDR3: CASSHTPDTEAFF

V: TRBV6-6
J: TRBJ1-4
size: -
CDR3: CASSLGQGASEKLFF

V: TRBV7-9
J: TRBJ2-3
size: -
CDR3: CASRDRSITDTQYF

V: TRBV5-1
J: TRBJ2-3
size: -
CDR3: CASSPGDSTDTQYF

V: TRBV28
J: TRBJ2-4
size: -
CDR3: CASSPTPGGAKNIQYF

V: TRBV11-2
J: TRBJ1-1
size: -
CDR3: CASSYSLVNTEAFF

V: TRBV6-4
J: TRBJ2-7
size: -
CDR3: CASSDTWGYEQYF

V: TRBV4-1
J: TRBJ1-2
size: -
CDR3: CASSHGPGQNYGYTF

V: TRBV30
J: TRBJ1-2
size: -
CDR3: CAWSAYQYSIGYGYTF

V: TRBV6-1
J: TRBJ2-1
size: -
CDR3: CASSPRVAGDNEQFF

V: TRBV6-6
J: TRBJ1-1
size: few
CDR3: CASRPQENTEAFF

V: TRBV7-2
J: TRBJ2-6
size: once
CDR3: CASSRRNSANVLTF

V: TRBV7-8
J: TRBJ2-7
size: -
CDR3: CASSSPDRGYYEQYF

V: TRBV5-4
J: TRBJ2-5
size: -
CDR3: CASSLDRGGETQYF

V: TRBV9
J: TRBJ2-1
size: -
CDR3: CASSASGRAWVEQFF